The following is a T cell receptor beta chain sequence with its context. Followed over time, Seattle patients had been enrolled while infection was active. The data originate from a study of blood T cell repertoires in COVID-19. Overall study: The United States, Italy and Spain supplied acute and convalescent COVID-19 samples. PBMCs, B-cell-depleted T cells, or T cells provided the cDNA or gDNA that made up the material.

The V and J ends lost 0 bases and 0 bases respectively, with 15 bases between them. CDR1 is SGDLS and CDR2 is YYNGEE in the germline V gene. The CDR3 totals 18 residues. TCRdb keeps only in-frame clones here, not all; method: immunoSEQ multiplex PCR. The sample lists 85,000 to 100,000 clones; about 91% were seen once. The sample consisted of peripheral blood. The genes are TRBV9 and TRBJ2-2; D is unresolved. The clonotype was recovered from a man aged 50-59 years with COVID-19, enrolled during active disease. CDR3 sequence (DNA): TGTGCCAGCAGCGTAGCAAGTGGAGTGGCACCGAACACCGGGGAGCTGTTTTTT. Its translation: CASSVASGVAPNTGELFF.